This TCR beta chain was identified in a study of blood T cells in healthy people across ages. The CDR3 is 19 amino acids. Trimming took off 0 bases at V and 6 bases at J, with 24 bases between the two ends. Per the germline V gene, CDR1 is LGHDT and CDR2 is YNNKEL (reference sequence). This clonotype turned up a few times. Using a J-beta primer mix together with a sample-barcoded 5' primer, a second PCR was run for roughly 6 to 11 cycles. TCRdb re-called the 5' RACE reads with MiXCR, one entry per CDR3 protein. The data show under 950,000 distinct CDR3 sequences, 22% seen once. Sequencing was carried out using blood. The clonotype was recovered from a man between 70 and 80 years old in good health. This chain joins TRBV3-1 and TRBJ2-1; maybe TRBD2 (5 bases). This CDR3 reads CASSQDRFEVRAGVNEQFF. The CDR3, as DNA: TGTGCCAGCAGCCAAGATAGGTTCGAGGTGCGGGCTGGGGTCAATGAGCAGTTCTTC.